This T cell receptor beta chain comes out of a study of blood T cells in healthy people across ages. The CDR3 runs 14 residues. The germline gives CDR1 LNHNV, CDR2 YYDKDF (reference sequence). V lost 1 base and J lost 6, with 10 bases in between. Each sample provided at least 5 micrograms of extracted total RNA. Using a J-beta primer mix together with a sample-barcoded 5' primer, a second PCR was run for roughly 6 to 11 cycles. Tagging of each cDNA molecule was performed by a template-switch adaptor with 12 random nucleotides. TCRdb called the 5' RACE reads again in MiXCR, with one record for every CDR3 protein. The profile covers over 1,300,000 distinct CDR3 sequences, with roughly 64% appearing a single time and under 8.5% taken by the ten largest.

Sample: blood. The sequence derives from a man between 18 and 35 years old in good health. The rearrangement joins TRBV15 to TRBJ2-4; perhaps TRBD2 as D (7 bases). CDR3 sequence: CATSRAGGLNIQYF. Written as DNA, the CDR3 is TGTGCCACCAGCAGAGCGGGGGGCCTAAACATTCAGTACTTC. Based on the CDR3 plus reference TRBV15 and TRBJ2-4, the full variable domain is DAMVIQNPRYQVTQFGKPVTLSCSQTLNHNVMYWYQQKSSQAPKLLFHYYDKDFNNEADTPDNFQSRRPNTSFCFLDIRSPGLGDTAMYLCATSRAGGLNIQYFGAGTRLSVL.